This is a list of T cell receptor beta chains from one sample in a study of T cells in Graves' hyperthyroidism and ophthalmopathy. TCRdb ran MiXCR on the multiplex PCR reads and lists one entry per CDR3 protein. Among hundreds of thousands of distinct CDR3 sequences listed, around a sixth were seen once. Sample: blood. Receptor source: a woman aged 18-29 years with Graves' hyperthyroidism. Both conserved end residues are part of each CDR3. Fields, in order: J gene, V gene, clone size, D gene, CDR3 DNA, CDR3 protein. A D gene is named only where the DNA matches it firmly. Clone size is stated in some rows and not others, as once, few, many or a class when expanded.

j_call: TRBJ1-3
v_call: TRBV6-1
clone_size: many
d_call: TRBD1
cdr3_nt: TGTGCCAGCAGTTATGGGCAGGGGGCGTCTGGAAACACCATATATTTT
cdr3_aa: CASSYGQGASGNTIYF

j_call: TRBJ2-1
v_call: TRBV6-1
clone_size: many
d_call: NA
cdr3_nt: TGTGCCAGCATTGGCCCTCACAATGAGCAGTTCTTC
cdr3_aa: CASIGPHNEQFF

j_call: TRBJ2-3
v_call: TRBV6-1
clone_size: NA
d_call: TRBD1
cdr3_nt: TGTGCCAACGAGACAGGGGGAGGCACAGATACGCAGTATTTT
cdr3_aa: CANETGGGTDTQYF

j_call: TRBJ2-1
v_call: TRBV10-3
clone_size: many
d_call: NA
cdr3_nt: TGTGCCATCAGTGATGGGAGGCTGGAGCAGTTCTTC
cdr3_aa: CAISDGRLEQFF

j_call: TRBJ1-1
v_call: TRBV27
clone_size: many
d_call: NA
cdr3_nt: TGTGCCAGCAGTCCCGACCGCCTGGGAGGCACTGAAGCTTTCTTT
cdr3_aa: CASSPDRLGGTEAFF

j_call: TRBJ1-2
v_call: TRBV20-1
clone_size: many
d_call: NA
cdr3_nt: TGCAGTGCTAGAGATAGGGGCCGGATCTATGGCTACACCTTC
cdr3_aa: CSARDRGRIYGYTF

j_call: TRBJ2-7
v_call: TRBV5-6
clone_size: many
d_call: NA
cdr3_nt: TGTGCCAGCAGCTCCAACAGACTATACTCCTACGAGCAGTACTTC
cdr3_aa: CASSSNRLYSYEQYF

j_call: TRBJ1-2
v_call: TRBV7-2
clone_size: NA
d_call: NA
cdr3_nt: TGTGCCAGCAGCTTCGGACAGAACTGGGGCTACACCTTC
cdr3_aa: CASSFGQNWGYTF

j_call: TRBJ2-3
v_call: TRBV24-1
clone_size: once
d_call: TRBD1
cdr3_nt: TGTGCCACCAGTGATGCACGGGACAGTGACAGGGCAGATACGCAGTATTTT
cdr3_aa: CATSDARDSDRADTQYF

j_call: TRBJ2-7
v_call: TRBV7-2
clone_size: NA
d_call: NA
cdr3_nt: TGTGCCAGCAGCCGCCTTATGACCGCATCTTCCTCCTACGAGCAGTACTTC
cdr3_aa: CASSRLMTASSSYEQYF

j_call: TRBJ2-1
v_call: TRBV2
clone_size: many
d_call: TRBD1
cdr3_nt: TGTGCCAGCAGCGGGACAGGGTGGCAGTTCTTC
cdr3_aa: CASSGTGWQFF

j_call: TRBJ2-7
v_call: TRBV5-1
clone_size: few
d_call: NA
cdr3_nt: TGCGCCAGCAGCACGGCACCCCCTACCTACGAGCAGTACTTC
cdr3_aa: CASSTAPPTYEQYF

j_call: TRBJ2-3
v_call: TRBV5-1
clone_size: many
d_call: NA
cdr3_nt: TGTGCCAGCAGTCCCGGGACGGAGAGCACAGATACGCAGTATTTT
cdr3_aa: CASSPGTESTDTQYF

j_call: TRBJ1-5
v_call: TRBV4-1
clone_size: few
d_call: NA
cdr3_nt: TGCGCCAGCAGCCAAGGGTGGGGCCCCCAGGGCAATCAGCCCCAGCATTTT
cdr3_aa: CASSQGWGPQGNQPQHF

j_call: TRBJ1-1
v_call: TRBV3-1
clone_size: few
d_call: NA
cdr3_nt: TGTGCCAGCAGCCAAGTTCAGAACACTGAAGCTTTCTTT
cdr3_aa: CASSQVQNTEAFF

j_call: TRBJ2-5
v_call: TRBV4-1
clone_size: NA
d_call: NA
cdr3_nt: TGCGCCAGCAGCCAAGTGCCTGAGAGGGATCAAGAGACCCAGTACTTC
cdr3_aa: CASSQVPERDQETQYF

j_call: TRBJ2-7
v_call: TRBV6-1
clone_size: NA
d_call: TRBD2
cdr3_nt: TGTGCCAGCAGTCGCGGGACTAGAGCCCCCGCTTCTGAGGAGCAGTACTTC
cdr3_aa: CASSRGTRAPASEEQYF

j_call: TRBJ1-2
v_call: TRBV7-9
clone_size: many
d_call: NA
cdr3_nt: TGTGCCAGCAGCCGATCCACAGGGCCCTATGGCTACACCTTC
cdr3_aa: CASSRSTGPYGYTF

j_call: TRBJ2-5
v_call: TRBV7-6
clone_size: few
d_call: NA
cdr3_nt: TGTGCCAGCAGCCTCCAAGAACGGACTGGGATCTTAAAGGTGACCCAGTACTTC
cdr3_aa: CASSLQERTGILKVTQYF

j_call: TRBJ1-6
v_call: TRBV20-1
clone_size: NA
d_call: NA
cdr3_nt: TGCAGTGCTAGAGATCAGGGTAGCTCCTATAATTCACCCCTCCACTTT
cdr3_aa: CSARDQGSSYNSPLHF

j_call: TRBJ1-5
v_call: TRBV12-3/TRBV12-4
clone_size: many
d_call: TRBD1
cdr3_nt: TGTGCCAGCAGTTTAGGGCTGGACAGGGGGAGGGGAACTACTAGCAATCAGCCCCAGCATTTT
cdr3_aa: CASSLGLDRGRGTTSNQPQHF

j_call: TRBJ1-3
v_call: TRBV29-1
clone_size: many
d_call: NA
cdr3_nt: TGCAGTTACAGCCTCTCTGGAAACACCATATATTTT
cdr3_aa: CSYSLSGNTIYF

j_call: TRBJ2-7
v_call: TRBV12-3/TRBV12-4
clone_size: many
d_call: NA
cdr3_nt: TGTGCCAGCAACCCGACTCCGAACAAGGGCGAGCAGTACTTC
cdr3_aa: CASNPTPNKGEQYF

j_call: TRBJ1-2
v_call: TRBV6-5
clone_size: many
d_call: NA
cdr3_nt: TGTGCCAGCAGTTACTCGGCACGGCGGGGCTACACCTTC
cdr3_aa: CASSYSARRGYTF

j_call: TRBJ2-1
v_call: TRBV12-3/TRBV12-4
clone_size: many
d_call: TRBD2
cdr3_nt: TGTGCCAGCAGTAAGGGACTACCATTGGGTGAGCAGTTCTTC
cdr3_aa: CASSKGLPLGEQFF

j_call: TRBJ2-1
v_call: TRBV3-1
clone_size: many
d_call: TRBD1
cdr3_nt: TGTGCCAGCAGCCCACAGGGGGCGATGGTCAATGAGCAGTTCTTC
cdr3_aa: CASSPQGAMVNEQFF

j_call: TRBJ1-5
v_call: TRBV5-1
clone_size: many
d_call: NA
cdr3_nt: TGCGCCAGCAGCCCGACAGCTGATCAGCCCCAGCATTTT
cdr3_aa: CASSPTADQPQHF

j_call: TRBJ2-3
v_call: TRBV6-1
clone_size: many
d_call: NA
cdr3_nt: TGTGCCAGCAGTGAATCGAAGGGAGGACCCCAGGATACGCAGTATTTT
cdr3_aa: CASSESKGGPQDTQYF

j_call: TRBJ2-3
v_call: TRBV24-1
clone_size: many
d_call: TRBD1
cdr3_nt: TGTGCCACCAGTGAATCGCAGGGGGCGCGTACGCAGTATTTT
cdr3_aa: CATSESQGARTQYF

j_call: TRBJ1-2
v_call: TRBV10-3
clone_size: many
d_call: NA
cdr3_nt: TGTGCCATCAGTGAGTCCGGACCTGGGACCCCCCTCACCTTC
cdr3_aa: CAISESGPGTPLTF

j_call: TRBJ1-2
v_call: TRBV6-1
clone_size: many
d_call: NA
cdr3_nt: TGTGCCAGCAGTGACCCCCCGCCCCGAGGGAATGGCTACACCTTC
cdr3_aa: CASSDPPPRGNGYTF

j_call: TRBJ1-1
v_call: TRBV10-3
clone_size: once
d_call: NA
cdr3_nt: TGTGCCATCAGCCGAGCGGGGGCGGCCATGAACACTGAAGCTTTCTTT
cdr3_aa: CAISRAGAAMNTEAFF

j_call: TRBJ2-3
v_call: TRBV30
clone_size: many
d_call: NA
cdr3_nt: TGTGCCTGGAGTGTGGGAAGTCATCCAGATACGCAGTATTTT
cdr3_aa: CAWSVGSHPDTQYF

j_call: TRBJ2-5
v_call: TRBV10-3
clone_size: NA
d_call: NA
cdr3_nt: TGTGCCATCAGTGAGTCAGGGGAGTCAACGGGGGAGACCCAGTACTTC
cdr3_aa: CAISESGESTGETQYF

j_call: TRBJ2-1
v_call: TRBV12-3/TRBV12-4
clone_size: many
d_call: NA
cdr3_nt: TGTGCCAGCAGGACCCGCAGGGCCCCGTACGACAATGAGCAGTTCTTC
cdr3_aa: CASRTRRAPYDNEQFF

j_call: TRBJ2-5
v_call: TRBV5-8
clone_size: few
d_call: TRBD2
cdr3_nt: TGTGCCAGCAGCAGAGGGACTAGCGGGGGACCCCAAGAGACCCAGTACTTC
cdr3_aa: CASSRGTSGGPQETQYF

j_call: TRBJ1-3
v_call: TRBV12-3/TRBV12-4
clone_size: NA
d_call: NA
cdr3_nt: TGTGCCAGCAGTTTCGGGACTAGCTCTGGAAACACCATATATTTT
cdr3_aa: CASSFGTSSGNTIYF

j_call: TRBJ1-1
v_call: TRBV3-1
clone_size: NA
d_call: NA
cdr3_nt: TGTGCCAGCAGCCAAGATCTGGGAGCGCAAGCTTTCTTT
cdr3_aa: CASSQDLGAQAFF

j_call: TRBJ2-4
v_call: TRBV12-3/TRBV12-4
clone_size: NA
d_call: NA
cdr3_nt: TGTGCCAGCAGTTTGTTAGGCGCTCGGGACAAAAACATTCAGTACTTC
cdr3_aa: CASSLLGARDKNIQYF

j_call: TRBJ1-5
v_call: TRBV29-1
clone_size: many
d_call: TRBD1
cdr3_nt: TGCAGCGTTGAAGTAGCAGGACAGGGACCTCAGCCCCAGCATTTT
cdr3_aa: CSVEVAGQGPQPQHF

j_call: TRBJ2-2
v_call: TRBV29-1
clone_size: many
d_call: NA
cdr3_nt: TGCAGCGTTGTTTGGGGAGACACCGGGGAGCTGTTTTTT
cdr3_aa: CSVVWGDTGELFF

j_call: TRBJ1-2
v_call: TRBV4-1
clone_size: NA
d_call: TRBD1
cdr3_nt: TGCGCCAGCAGCCCGGGACAGGACCCCGTCGTTTATGGCTACACCTTC
cdr3_aa: CASSPGQDPVVYGYTF

j_call: TRBJ2-7
v_call: TRBV10-3
clone_size: few
d_call: TRBD2
cdr3_nt: TGTGCCATCAGTCCCGCAGCGGGAGTTTTTGAGCAGTACTTC
cdr3_aa: CAISPAAGVFEQYF

j_call: TRBJ2-1
v_call: TRBV7-9
clone_size: many
d_call: NA
cdr3_nt: TGTGCCAGCAGCTACTTTAGCGGCCCTAGGAATGAGCAGTTCTTC
cdr3_aa: CASSYFSGPRNEQFF

j_call: TRBJ2-1
v_call: TRBV9
clone_size: many
d_call: NA
cdr3_nt: TGTGCCAGTGGTGGCGGGGTATCCTACAATGAGCAGTTCTTC
cdr3_aa: CASGGGVSYNEQFF

j_call: TRBJ2-2
v_call: TRBV15
clone_size: once
d_call: NA
cdr3_nt: TGTGCCACCAGCATAGTCGCGAACACCGGGGAGCTGTTTTTT
cdr3_aa: CATSIVANTGELFF

j_call: TRBJ2-4
v_call: TRBV27
clone_size: few
d_call: TRBD1
cdr3_nt: TGTGCCAGCAGTACGGACAGGGTCCTTGCCAAAAACATTCAGTACTTC
cdr3_aa: CASSTDRVLAKNIQYF

j_call: TRBJ1-2
v_call: TRBV6-1
clone_size: few
d_call: NA
cdr3_nt: TGTGCCGGCAGTGAAGCGGTCCGAGGTACAAAGAGCTACACCTTC
cdr3_aa: CAGSEAVRGTKSYTF